These T cell receptor beta chains were read from a single sample in a study of post-analysis software for immune sequencing data. MiXCR, run by TCRdb on the PCR reads, gives a single entry per CDR3 protein. This table has about 760,000 distinct CDR3 sequences, 30% appearing once. Sequenced sample: blood. The source of these receptors is a girl aged 5-17 years with multiple sclerosis. Each CDR3 is given with its conserved first and last residue. The D gene is left open where the match is weak. The size entry is marked missing in some rows and otherwise reads once, few, many or a size class.

d_gene,j_gene,v_gene,abundance,CDR3nt,CDR3aa
NA,TRBJ2-2,TRBV5-8,NA,TGTGCCAGCAGCCGAGTACTTATAGCCACAAACACCGGGGAGCTGTTTTTT,CASSRVLIATNTGELFF
NA,TRBJ2-7,TRBV12-3/TRBV12-4,NA,TGTGCCAGCCCCGCTCAGATCTCCTACGAGCAGTACTTC,CASPAQISYEQYF
TRBD2,TRBJ2-5,TRBV28,few,TGTGCCAGCATCTCGGGACTAGCGGGAGGAGAGACCCAGTACTTC,CASISGLAGGETQYF
TRBD1,TRBJ2-7,TRBV5-1,NA,TGCGCCAGCAGCTTGGTGGGACAGGGTGACTACGAGCAGTACTTC,CASSLVGQGDYEQYF
NA,TRBJ2-3,TRBV6-1,NA,TGTGCCAGCAGTCCCCCGAGGAGAGAGACAGATACGCAGTATTTT,CASSPPRRETDTQYF
NA,TRBJ2-1,TRBV5-1,NA,TGCGCCAGCAGCTTTGGGATGAATGAGCAGTTCTTC,CASSFGMNEQFF
NA,TRBJ2-1,TRBV5-1,NA,TGCGCCAGCACCAATTTTTTGGGCGGGCTGGAGTACAATGAGCAGTTCTTC,CASTNFLGGLEYNEQFF
NA,TRBJ2-1,TRBV2,NA,TGTGCCAGCAGCCTCCGATCGACGGAGGGCGATGAGCAGTTCTTC,CASSLRSTEGDEQFF
NA,TRBJ2-1,TRBV5-1,NA,TGCGCCAGCAGGGACGGGACTGGAGTCAATGAGCAGTTCTTC,CASRDGTGVNEQFF
NA,TRBJ1-2,TRBV2,few,TGTGCCAGCAGCCACCGACGGCCATCTAACTATGGCTACACCTTC,CASSHRRPSNYGYTF
TRBD1,TRBJ1-2,TRBV5-1,few,TGCGCCAGCAGCGTTACAGGGGGCACTAACTATGGCTACACCTTC,CASSVTGGTNYGYTF
NA,TRBJ1-2,TRBV29-1,many,TGCAGCGCGTGGGGGGGCGAGACGCCGCATGGCTACACCTTC,CSAWGGETPHGYTF
TRBD2,TRBJ2-3,TRBV20-1,NA,TGCAGTGCTAGATTCGGTATCGCGGGAGTAGATACGCAGTATTTT,CSARFGIAGVDTQYF
TRBD1,TRBJ1-2,TRBV5-5,few,TGTGCCAGCAGACCGGGACAGGGGGACTATGGCTACACCTTC,CASRPGQGDYGYTF
TRBD1,TRBJ1-1,TRBV10-3,NA,TGTGCCATCAGTGAGAACCAGGGGGCCACTGAAGCTTTCTTT,CAISENQGATEAFF